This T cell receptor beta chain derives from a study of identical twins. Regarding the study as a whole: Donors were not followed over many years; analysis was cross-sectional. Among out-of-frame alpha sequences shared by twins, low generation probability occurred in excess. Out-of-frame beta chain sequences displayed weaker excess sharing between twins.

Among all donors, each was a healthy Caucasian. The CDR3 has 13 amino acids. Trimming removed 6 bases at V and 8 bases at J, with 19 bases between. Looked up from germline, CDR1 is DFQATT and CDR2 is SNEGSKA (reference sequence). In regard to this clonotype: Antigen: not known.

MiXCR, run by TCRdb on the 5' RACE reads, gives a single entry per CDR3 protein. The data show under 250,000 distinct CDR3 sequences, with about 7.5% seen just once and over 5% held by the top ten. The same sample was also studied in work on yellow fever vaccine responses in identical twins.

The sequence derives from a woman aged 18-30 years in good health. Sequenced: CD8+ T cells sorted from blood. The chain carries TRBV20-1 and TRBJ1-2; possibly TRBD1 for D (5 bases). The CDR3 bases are TGCAGTGCGATTGGGACGGACCAGTCAGGCTACACCTTC. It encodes CSAIGTDQSGYTF.